A selection of T cell receptor beta chains follows, all from one sample in a study of cytomegalovirus exposure and HLA in healthy donors. Profiled with immunoSEQ multiplex PCR; TCRdb holds only in-frame clones, not every one. This table holds 98,000 or so clones, about 83% found once. Material for sequencing was PBMCs. Source of these receptors: a man aged 55-75 years in good health and CMV-seropositive. Both conserved end residues are part of each CDR3. Each record gives: V gene, clone size, CDR3 protein. Size is stated for part of the rows, as once, few or many counts, or as a class when the clone is expanded.

>TRBV7-7|NA
CASSVENRGQETQYF
>TRBV2|NA
CASSLGGFGDTQYF
>TRBV4-3|few
CASSQDRAGANTDTQYF
>TRBV10-3|once
CAISESGQGASEAFF
>TRBV7-2|NA
CASSLVWTVYSGANVLTF
>TRBV18|NA
CASSSVAEGNTGELFF
>TRBV7-3|once
CASSPQGGAPGANVLTF
>TRBV10-3|NA
CAISESEAGAPRGTDTQYF
>TRBV19|once
CASSATNRGYGYTF
>TRBV7-8|NA
CASSIRQASYEQYF
>TRBV4-1|NA
CASSQEEETTYEQYF
>TRBV18|NA
CASSLGLAVEYNEQFF
>TRBV5-1|NA
CASSPTGGLYGYTF
>TRBV19|NA
CASSEQGKNTEAFF
>TRBV27|NA
CASSSRTGREQFF
>TRBV5-1|NA
CASSPRDRGSNTEAFF
>TRBV30|NA
CAWTLGNGQAYEQYF
>TRBV25-1|NA
CASTRGQFYGYTF
>TRBV18|NA
CASSLGQSNQPQHF
>TRBV2|NA
CASSEPLGGIIQYF
>TRBV9|NA
CASSPNPGTGLNEQFF
>TRBV5-8|NA
CASSLVGGGNIQYF
>TRBV10-2|once
CASSHRDRDPDTQYF
>TRBV28|NA
CASSRQGQETQYF
>TRBV5-1|NA
CASSPGTGWGQETQYF
>TRBV30|NA
CAWSSRGLGQPQHF
>TRBV7-7|NA
CASSPQGTYEQYF
>TRBV11-2|NA
CASSWRQGIIYEQYF
>TRBV9|NA
CASSIDRVDGETQYF